This T cell receptor (beta chain) was profiled in a study of blood T cell repertoires in COVID-19. Study details: Collection of acute and convalescent COVID-19 samples took place in the United States, Italy and Spain.

CDR1 is SGHRS and CDR2 is YFSETQ in the germline V gene. CDR3 length: 15 residues. V dropped 4 bases and J dropped 4; count of bases not matched to a gene: 8. Participants' own reports of clinical history determined their cohort assignment. Original processing notes: Amplification with reference gene primers provided the estimates of nucleated cell counts. Data came from immunoSEQ multiplex PCR; TCRdb stores just in-frame clones and leaves some out. Clone size and the V and J calls come from that table; the DNA yielded D and trimming. The sample shows about 350,000 clones, 88% of them seen only once. The receptor's source is a woman under 40 who had been exposed to COVID-19. The source material was PBMCs or T cells enriched from blood (not recorded which). This chain joins TRBV5-1 and TRBJ1-1; 9 bases are a match to TRBD1. CDR3 in amino acids: CASSPSGTGFTEAFF. In DNA form, the CDR3 reads TGCGCCAGCAGCCCCTCCGGGACAGGGTTCACTGAAGCTTTCTTT.